The sequence of this TCR beta chain was determined in a study of radiotherapy plus CTLA-4 blockade in lung cancer. Study-level background: An objective response was seen in under 20% of patients, and disease control in less than 40%.

V was cut by 6 bases and J by 4 bases, with 15 bases left in between. The CDR3 runs 14 residues. Germline CDR1 is MDHEN and CDR2 is SYDVKM. TCRdb's table, derived via immunoSEQ multiplex PCR, lists solely in-frame clones and lacks some. The sample lists 55,000 to 65,000 clones, approximately 79% occurring once. Ipilimumab-mediated CTLA-4 blockade plus focal radiation was given to patients having chemo-refractory metastatic non-small-cell lung cancer. This rearrangement joins TRBV28 to TRBJ1-1; D is undetermined. The material was peripheral blood, obtained from a patient treated with radiotherapy plus ipilimumab. The sequence was obtained from a human donor with non-small cell lung cancer who had a complete response to radiotherapy plus ipilimumab. The chain's CDR3 is CASSSRPQATEAFF. The CDR3 coding sequence is TGTGCCAGCAGCTCCCGCCCCCAGGCCACTGAAGCTTTCTTT.